This T cell receptor beta chain was captured in a study of T cell responses to AZD1222 COVID-19 vaccine. Method: immunoSEQ multiplex PCR; TCRdb's copy keeps in-frame clones and lacks some. The sample has 150,000 to 200,000 clones; 92% are singletons. In germline, CDR1 is SGDLS, CDR2 YYNGEE. The V and J ends lost 3 bases and 3 bases, in that order; junction bases with no gene match: 8. The CDR3 is 16 residues long. Some second doses came at about 4 weeks and others at about 12 weeks; these were pooled. The genes are TRBV9 and TRBJ2-1; 8 bases align to TRBD2. Sequencing was performed on peripheral blood, taken 28 days after the second AZD1222 dose. This clonotype originated in an adult who received the AZD1222 COVID-19 vaccine. The CDR3 protein is CASSANGRVNYNEQFF. The DNA of the CDR3 is TGTGCCAGCAGCGCCAACGGGAGGGTAAACTACAATGAGCAGTTCTTC.